Listed below are T cell receptor beta chains from one sample, sequenced in a study of early stage breast cancer tumors. Some clones are missing from TCRdb's copy, which holds only in-frame ones; the method was immunoSEQ multiplex PCR. The table includes 25,000 to 35,000 clones, roughly 78% detected once. Sequencing was performed on blood. The receptor set was obtained from a person between 60 and 69 years old with breast cancer. Both conserved end residues are part of each CDR3. The D gene is left open where the match is weak. Some rows mark clone size as missing; the rest say once, few, many or name a class of expanded clone.

d_gene: NA; v_gene: TRBV7-3; abundance: NA; j_gene: TRBJ2-7; CDR3nt: TGTGCCAGCAGCATGCTGACCGGGGGCGAGCAGTACTTC; CDR3aa: CASSMLTGGEQYF
d_gene: NA; v_gene: TRBV12-5; abundance: NA; j_gene: TRBJ1-2; CDR3nt: TGTGCTAGTGGTTTGGTAGCTGGACAGTACTATGGCTACACCTTC; CDR3aa: CASGLVAGQYYGYTF
d_gene: TRBD1; v_gene: TRBV30; abundance: NA; j_gene: TRBJ2-2; CDR3nt: TGTGCCTGGAGGCCTCGGGACAGGGACACCGGGGAGCTGTTTTTT; CDR3aa: CAWRPRDRDTGELFF
d_gene: TRBD1; v_gene: TRBV9; abundance: NA; j_gene: TRBJ1-2; CDR3nt: TGTGCCAGCAGCGAGGGGGGACAGGGGTCCTATGGCTACACCTTC; CDR3aa: CASSEGGQGSYGYTF
d_gene: NA; v_gene: TRBV10-3; abundance: NA; j_gene: TRBJ2-2; CDR3nt: TGTGCCATCAGCTGGACTGAGAACACCGGGGAGCTGTTTTTT; CDR3aa: CAISWTENTGELFF
d_gene: TRBD2; v_gene: TRBV11-3; abundance: NA; j_gene: TRBJ2-7; CDR3nt: TGTGCCAGCAGCTCCGGGACGGGACTAGCGGGAAGCGAGCAGTACTTC; CDR3aa: CASSSGTGLAGSEQYF
d_gene: TRBD1; v_gene: TRBV7-9; abundance: NA; j_gene: TRBJ2-5; CDR3nt: TGTGCCAGCAGCTTATCAACAGGGGGTCAGGAGACCCAGTACTTC; CDR3aa: CASSLSTGGQETQYF
d_gene: TRBD2; v_gene: TRBV4-3; abundance: NA; j_gene: TRBJ2-7; CDR3nt: TGCGCCAGCAGCCAAGAAAGGAGCGGGAGGGTTACCAACGAGCAGTACTTC; CDR3aa: CASSQERSGRVTNEQYF
d_gene: NA; v_gene: TRBV19; abundance: NA; j_gene: TRBJ2-1; CDR3nt: TGTGCCAGTAGTATGGGGCTTTCTGAGCAGTTCTTC; CDR3aa: CASSMGLSEQFF
d_gene: TRBD2; v_gene: TRBV28; abundance: NA; j_gene: TRBJ2-1; CDR3nt: TGTGCCAGCAGTTTAAGACTAGCGCGAAACAATGAGCAGTTCTTC; CDR3aa: CASSLRLARNNEQFF
d_gene: NA; v_gene: TRBV19; abundance: NA; j_gene: TRBJ2-7; CDR3nt: TGTGCCAGTAGCCCTAGCCCAGGGGACCAATACGAGCAGTACTTC; CDR3aa: CASSPSPGDQYEQYF
d_gene: TRBD1; v_gene: TRBV10-3; abundance: NA; j_gene: TRBJ2-5; CDR3nt: TGTGCCATCAGCGAGACAGGGGGGGGGCGAGAGACCCAGTACTTC; CDR3aa: CAISETGGGRETQYF
d_gene: NA; v_gene: TRBV27; abundance: few; j_gene: TRBJ1-1; CDR3nt: TGTGCCAGCAGACCCTCTGCAGGGGTTACTGAAGCTTTCTTT; CDR3aa: CASRPSAGVTEAFF
d_gene: TRBD1; v_gene: TRBV6-5; abundance: NA; j_gene: TRBJ1-2; CDR3nt: TGTGCCAGCAGTTACTCGGGGACAGGGGGCAATGGCTACACCTTC; CDR3aa: CASSYSGTGGNGYTF
d_gene: TRBD1; v_gene: TRBV2; abundance: NA; j_gene: TRBJ2-7; CDR3nt: TGTGCCTTAGGACAGGGGGCTAGTGAGCAGTACTTC; CDR3aa: CALGQGASEQYF
d_gene: TRBD1; v_gene: TRBV9; abundance: NA; j_gene: TRBJ1-3; CDR3nt: TGTGCCAGCAGCGTAGTGGGACAGGGGGCTGGAAACACCATATATTTT; CDR3aa: CASSVVGQGAGNTIYF
d_gene: NA; v_gene: TRBV29-1; abundance: NA; j_gene: TRBJ1-4; CDR3nt: TGCAGCGTTGCCAGGGGAGAGAAACTGTTTTTT; CDR3aa: CSVARGEKLFF
d_gene: NA; v_gene: TRBV30; abundance: NA; j_gene: TRBJ2-5; CDR3nt: TGTGCCTGGAATGAGAATAACCAAGAGACCCAGTACTTC; CDR3aa: CAWNENNQETQYF
d_gene: NA; v_gene: TRBV9; abundance: NA; j_gene: TRBJ2-3; CDR3nt: TGTGCCAGCAGCGAGCAGGACTCAGATACGCAGTATTTT; CDR3aa: CASSEQDSDTQYF
d_gene: NA; v_gene: TRBV11-2; abundance: few; j_gene: TRBJ1-2; CDR3nt: TGTGCCAGCAGCTCTACTTCAGACAATAACTATGGCTACACCTTC; CDR3aa: CASSSTSDNNYGYTF
d_gene: NA; v_gene: TRBV4-1; abundance: NA; j_gene: TRBJ2-2; CDR3nt: TGCGCCAGCAGCCACTCGAACACCGGGGAGCTGTTTTTT; CDR3aa: CASSHSNTGELFF
d_gene: NA; v_gene: TRBV19; abundance: NA; j_gene: TRBJ1-2; CDR3nt: TGTGCCAGTAGTATTTGGCAGGGCCGAGCTAACTATGGCTACACCTTC; CDR3aa: CASSIWQGRANYGYTF
d_gene: NA; v_gene: TRBV7-8; abundance: NA; j_gene: TRBJ2-5; CDR3nt: TGTGCCAGCAGCCGAAGCGGCCAAGAGACCCAGTACTTC; CDR3aa: CASSRSGQETQYF
d_gene: NA; v_gene: TRBV29-1; abundance: NA; j_gene: TRBJ1-2; CDR3nt: TGCAGCGTTGCGGGACTCCTGGGGCCCTATGGCTACACCTTC; CDR3aa: CSVAGLLGPYGYTF
d_gene: NA; v_gene: TRBV11-3; abundance: NA; j_gene: TRBJ2-7; CDR3nt: TGTGCCAGCAGCTTAGTATCGGGAACGGCCGAGCAGTACTTC; CDR3aa: CASSLVSGTAEQYF
d_gene: NA; v_gene: TRBV7-9; abundance: NA; j_gene: TRBJ2-3; CDR3nt: TGTGCCAGCAGCCCAAAAAGGAGAGTAGGCGATACGCAGTATTTT; CDR3aa: CASSPKRRVGDTQYF
d_gene: NA; v_gene: TRBV7-3; abundance: NA; j_gene: TRBJ2-7; CDR3nt: TGTGCCAGCAGCTTCCCCCTAGTTCCTTACTACGAGCAGTACTTC; CDR3aa: CASSFPLVPYYEQYF
d_gene: NA; v_gene: TRBV15; abundance: once; j_gene: TRBJ2-1; CDR3nt: TGTGCCACCAGCAGGGAAGGGACACCGCACAGCTCCTACAATGAGCAGTTCTTC; CDR3aa: CATSREGTPHSSYNEQFF
d_gene: NA; v_gene: TRBV4-3; abundance: NA; j_gene: TRBJ1-1; CDR3nt: TGCGCCAGCAGCCAAGATCCGGGAAGTAACACTGAAGCTTTCTTT; CDR3aa: CASSQDPGSNTEAFF
d_gene: TRBD1; v_gene: TRBV11-3; abundance: NA; j_gene: TRBJ2-3; CDR3nt: TGTGCCAGCAGCTTAGGTGGTACAGGGGGAAACACAGATACGCAGTATTTT; CDR3aa: CASSLGGTGGNTDTQYF
d_gene: TRBD2; v_gene: TRBV6-5; abundance: NA; j_gene: TRBJ2-3; CDR3nt: TGTGCCAGCCAAAGTAGCGGGACTAACACAGATACGCAGTATTTT; CDR3aa: CASQSSGTNTDTQYF
d_gene: NA; v_gene: TRBV30; abundance: NA; j_gene: TRBJ2-7; CDR3nt: TGTGCCTGGACAGGTACGGACGAGCAGTACTTC; CDR3aa: CAWTGTDEQYF
d_gene: TRBD2; v_gene: TRBV5-6; abundance: NA; j_gene: TRBJ2-1; CDR3nt: TGTGCCAGCAGCTTGCCGGAGCGGGAAGACCTCTACAATGAGCAGTTCTTC; CDR3aa: CASSLPEREDLYNEQFF
d_gene: NA; v_gene: TRBV28; abundance: NA; j_gene: TRBJ1-2; CDR3nt: TGTGCCAGCAGTTACCCTCCGGTCCCCGGGGGCTATGGCTACACCTTC; CDR3aa: CASSYPPVPGGYGYTF
d_gene: TRBD1; v_gene: TRBV19; abundance: few; j_gene: TRBJ1-5; CDR3nt: TGTGCCAGCCGACAGGGGATTCGTAGCAATCAGCCCCAGCATTTT; CDR3aa: CASRQGIRSNQPQHF
d_gene: NA; v_gene: TRBV5-1; abundance: NA; j_gene: TRBJ2-2; CDR3nt: TGCGCCAGCAGCTTGAAGAATCTTGGGGGGGCAAACACCGGGGAGCTGTTTTTT; CDR3aa: CASSLKNLGGANTGELFF
d_gene: NA; v_gene: TRBV18; abundance: NA; j_gene: TRBJ2-5; CDR3nt: TGTGCCAGCTCACCACCAAACAGACAGGATTTGGGCGAGACCCAGTACTTC; CDR3aa: CASSPPNRQDLGETQYF